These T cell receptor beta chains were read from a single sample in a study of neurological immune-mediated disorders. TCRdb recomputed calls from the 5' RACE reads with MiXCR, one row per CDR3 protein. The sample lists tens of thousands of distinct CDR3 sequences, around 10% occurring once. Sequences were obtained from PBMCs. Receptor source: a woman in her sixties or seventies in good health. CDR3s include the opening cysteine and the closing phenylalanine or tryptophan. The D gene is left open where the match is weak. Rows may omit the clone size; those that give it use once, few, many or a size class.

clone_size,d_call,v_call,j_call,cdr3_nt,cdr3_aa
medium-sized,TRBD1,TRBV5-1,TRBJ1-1,TGCGCCAGCAGCTCGCCCGGGACAGGGGTGAGGGAGAACACTGAAGCTTTCTTT,CASSSPGTGVRENTEAFF
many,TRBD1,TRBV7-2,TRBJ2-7,TGTGCCAGCAGCACGGGACAGGGGGCTTACGAGCAGTACTTC,CASSTGQGAYEQYF
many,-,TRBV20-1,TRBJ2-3,TGCAGTGCTACGTGGACGCAAATCTGGGGTAGGGGGCAGTATTTT,CSATWTQIWGRGQYF
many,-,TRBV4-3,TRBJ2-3,TGCGCCAGCAGCCAAGGAGGAATAGCAGGGAGAACAGATATGCAGTATTTT,CASSQGGIAGRTDMQYF
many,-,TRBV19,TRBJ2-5,TGTGCCAGTAGTTTCGCCTCCCAAGAGACCAAGTACTTC,CASSFASQETKYF
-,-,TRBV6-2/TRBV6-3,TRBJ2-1,TGTGCAAGCAGTTACATGGGGGAATGTGAGCAGTTCTTC,CASSYMGECEQFF
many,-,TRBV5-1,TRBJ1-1,TGCGCCAGCAGCTTGGGGTCCGGGATGAACACTGAAGCTTTCTTT,CASSLGSGMNTEAFF
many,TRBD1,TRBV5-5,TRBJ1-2,TGTGCCAGCAGCTTGGCTGAGGGGGCTAATGGCTACACCTTC,CASSLAEGANGYTF
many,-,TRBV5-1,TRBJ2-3,TGCGCCAGCAGCTTGGAGCCCAGGGGCTCTAGCACAGATACGCAGTATTTT,CASSLEPRGSSTDTQYF
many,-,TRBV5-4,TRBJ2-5,TGTGCCAGCAGCCAGGCAGGGGGTAGCGGGGAGACCCAGTACTTC,CASSQAGGSGETQYF
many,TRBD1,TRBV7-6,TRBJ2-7,TGTGCCAGCAGCTGGACAGGGACCTACGAGCAGTACTTC,CASSWTGTYEQYF
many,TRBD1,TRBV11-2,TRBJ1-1,TGTGCCAGCAGCCCTCGGACAGGATTATGGACTGAAGCTTTCTTT,CASSPRTGLWTEAFF
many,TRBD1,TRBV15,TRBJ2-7,TGTGCCACCAGCCCGGGACAGGCAGTCGAGCAGTACTTC,CATSPGQAVEQYF
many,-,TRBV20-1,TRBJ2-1,TGCAGTGCCCGTCGCGGCAGAAACTCCTACAATGAGCAGTTCTTC,CSARRGRNSYNEQFF
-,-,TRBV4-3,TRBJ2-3,TGCGACAGCAGCCAAACAACAGATACGCAGTATTTT,CDSSQTTDTQYF